These 3 T cell receptor beta chains originate from one sample sequenced in a study of T cells in tumors and immune-related adverse events (dated by TCRdb to about 2021). Libraries were made using the immunoSEQ multiplex PCR assay. Held by TCRdb, this immuneACCESS table contains in-frame sequences only and omits some clones. Under half of the omission traces to an unresolved V gene where checked; the cause of the rest is unknown. The sample contains 20,000 to 25,000 clones, 90% to 95% of them found a single time. The ten largest account for around 1.3% of the sample. The sample's treatment or condition label, decoded: nivolumab (PD-1 blockade) given before sampling. Here the sequenced sample was lymph node tissue, taken from a patient treated with anti-PD-1 therapy. These receptors were collected from a female donor with metastatic renal cell carcinoma.

The rearrangement uses TRBV11-3 and TRBJ2-1; 9 bases line up with TRBD1. The CDR3 is made up of 16 amino acids. After removal of 2 bases from V and 3 bases from J, the junction contained 5 bases not matched to a gene. CDR1 is SGHNT, CDR2 YENEEA, per germline. CDR3 protein: CASSLIWGQGYNEQFF. The CDR3 region has the DNA TGTGCCAGCAGCTTAATATGGGGACAGGGCTACAATGAGCAGTTCTTC.

This sequence joins TRBV9 and TRBJ2-1, with D maybe TRBD2 (5 bases). The CDR3 sequence is 14 residues long. With 0 bases removed from V and 9 bases from J, the gap between germline ends came to 13 bases. Germline values: CDR1 SGDLS, CDR2 YYNGEE. CDR3 amino acids: CASSVDGSRGEQFF. The CDR3 DNA reads as TGTGCCAGCAGCGTAGATGGTAGCCGGGGTGAGCAGTTCTTC.

The chain links TRBV19 to TRBJ2-6; 9 nucleotides align to TRBD1. Germline CDR1 LNHDA, CDR2 SQIVND (reference sequence). V was clipped by 5 bases and J by 0 bases; unmatched bases: 8. This CDR3 region has 18 residues. The CDR3: CASSGIGTGLSGANVLTF. As DNA, the CDR3 is TGTGCCAGTAGTGGAATCGGGACAGGGCTCTCTGGGGCCAACGTCCTGACTTTC.